Each of the 29 T cell receptor beta chains below was sequenced from the same sample in a study. MiXCR, applied by TCRdb to the RT-PCR reads, yields one record per CDR3 protein. The sample lists more than 600,000 distinct CDR3 sequences; 14% were seen once. The specimen sequenced was memory CD4+ T cells from blood. The receptors stem from a female donor in good health, serving as a healthy control.

This chain uses TRBV18 with TRBJ2-3, with 8 bases identical to TRBD1. Germline lookup yields CDR1 KGHSH and CDR2 LQKENI. V dropped 8 bases and J dropped 8; count of bases not matched to a gene: 12. CDR3 length equals 14 residues. CDR3: CASRQTGAVATQYF. CDR3 bases: TGTGCCAGCCGGCAGACAGGGGCGGTCGCTACGCAGTATTTT.

The chain carries TRBV18 and TRBJ2-7; 10 positions agree with TRBD2. The CDR3 is made up of 16 amino acids. Germline V CDR1 and CDR2: KGHSH, LQKENI. With V trimmed by 2 bases and J by 4 bases, 8 bases remained unmatched. CDR3 sequence: CASSPVAGGDLYEQYF. The CDR3 DNA reads TGTGCCAGCTCACCAGTAGCGGGAGGCGACCTTTACGAGCAGTACTTC.

This clonotype was found many times. The chain's CDR3 is CASSQLAGGVGTQYF. The CDR3 DNA reads as TGTGCCAGCAGTCAACTAGCGGGGGGAGTCGGGACCCAGTACTTC. The V call is TRBV12-3 or TRBV12-4, the J call TRBJ2-5, with 12 bases fitting TRBD2. The CDR3 is 15 residues long. The V gene end was trimmed by 5 bases and the J gene end by 7 bases; junction bases not matched to a gene: 8.

This clonotype was observed a few times. The chain joins TRBV11-2 to TRBJ1-5; TRBD1 aligns across 8 bases. This CDR3 region has 15 residues. CDR1 and CDR2 from the germline V gene are SGHAT and FQNNGV. Trimming at V came to 8 bases and at J to 2 bases, leaving 8 bases not matched to a gene. CDR3 DNA: TGTGCCAGCGCTGGACAGGGTGCGGGCAATCAGCCCCAGCATTTT. As protein: CASAGQGAGNQPQHF.

This clonotype was seen more than once but under ten times. The V call is TRBV9, the J call TRBJ1-4, with D possibly TRBD1 on 6 matching bases. The CDR3 runs to 14 residues. The V gene lost 4 bases and the J gene lost 6 bases, with 13 bases spanning the gap. Germline lookup yields CDR1 SGDLS and CDR2 YYNGEE. The CDR3 here is CASSLQGDDEKLFF. DNA for the CDR3: TGTGCCAGCAGCCTACAGGGAGACGATGAAAAACTGTTTTTT.

This clonotype was found a few times. The chain couples TRBV24-1 to TRBJ2-5; 8 nucleotides align to TRBD1. This CDR3 is 16 amino acids long. J lost 4 bases, V lost 3 bases, and 9 bases had no gene match. CDR1 KGHDR and CDR2 SFDVKD come from the germline V gene. The CDR3 nucleotides read TGTGCCACCAGTGATCCCTTGACAGGGGCCGGAGAGACCCAGTACTTC. Protein: CATSDPLTGAGETQYF.

This clonotype was counted only a few times. The genes are TRBV4-2 and TRBJ2-1; D is unclear. Germline V CDR1 and CDR2: LGHNA, YNFKEQ. The CDR3 consists of 18 residues. V was shortened by 0 bases and J by 6 bases, with 21 bases between the two germline ends. This CDR3 reads CASSQEGRLYLDLNEQFF. For the CDR3, the DNA is TGTGCCAGCAGCCAAGAGGGCCGCCTTTACCTGGACCTCAATGAGCAGTTCTTC.

This clonotype was detected a few times. This CDR3 is CASSVKAGGSPSTDTQYF. CDR3 in DNA: TGTGCCAGCAGCGTAAAAGCGGGGGGATCCCCTAGCACAGATACGCAGTATTTT. V is TRBV9 and J is TRBJ2-3, with TRBD2 matching 9 bases. Germline assignment: CDR1 SGDLS and CDR2 YYNGEE. Trimming cost V 1 base and J 0 bases; bases outside gene matches: 9. The CDR3 sequence is 18 residues long.

This clonotype turned up a few times. The chain combines TRBV20-1 with TRBJ2-7; 7 positions match TRBD1. Germline trimming cut 5 bases from V and 5 bases from J; bases unmatched to any gene: 6. This CDR3 is 12 amino acids long. Germline V gives CDR1 DFQATT, CDR2 SNEGSKA (reference sequence). DNA for the CDR3: TGCAGTGCTCCAGACAGGGAAGACGAGCAGTACTTC. Its protein is CSAPDREDEQYF.

This chain links TRBV5-1 with TRBJ1-4; D not resolved. CDR1 is SGHRS and CDR2 is YFSETQ in the germline V gene. With 2 bases removed from V and 8 bases from J, the gap between germline ends came to 19 bases. The CDR3 contains 16 residues. The CDR3 nucleotides are TGCGCCAGCAGCTTTACGTGGCCTTCTGTAAACGAAAAACTGTTTTTT. Its protein product is CASSFTWPSVNEKLFF.

This clonotype came up many times. The rearrangement joins TRBV10-3 to TRBJ1-2, with 8 bases fitting TRBD1. After removal of 3 bases from V and 12 bases from J, the junction contained 15 bases not matched to a gene. The CDR3 has 15 residues. Germline CDR1 ENHRY, CDR2 SYGVKD. Here the CDR3 reads CAISEFEGQGSVDTF. The CDR3 DNA is TGTGCCATCAGTGAATTTGAAGGACAGGGTTCGGTTGACACCTTC.

This clonotype has only a few counts. The chain combines TRBV7-2 with TRBJ2-5; D gene uncertain. The CDR3 has 15 amino acids. V was cut by 5 bases and J by 2 bases, with 15 bases left in between. CDR1 and CDR2 (germline): SGHTA, FQGNSA. CDR3 protein: CASSLRVTDQETQYF. In nucleotides, the CDR3 is TGTGCCAGCAGCCTCCGGGTCACAGATCAAGAGACCCAGTACTTC.

The V gene is TRBV20-1, the J gene TRBJ2-3; D uncertain. CDR3 length: 16 residues. The V gene's germline CDR1 is DFQATT and CDR2 SNEGSKA (reference sequence). V gave up 4 bases and J gave up 0 bases, with 17 bases separating them. The chain's CDR3 is CSAKKVTPTSTDTQYF. CDR3 bases: TGCAGTGCTAAAAAGGTGACACCGACTAGCACAGATACGCAGTATTTT.

The chain links TRBV20-1 to TRBJ2-2; unclear D gene. The V gene lost 7 bases and the J gene lost 2 bases, with 14 bases spanning the gap. This CDR3 contains 14 residues. The germline V gene encodes CDR1 DFQATT and CDR2 SNEGSKA (reference sequence). CDR3 sequence (DNA): TGCAGTGTAGCCGGAAGCGATAACACCGGGGAGCTGTTTTTT. It codes for CSVAGSDNTGELFF.

There are a few counts of this clonotype. V usage is TRBV20-1 and J usage is TRBJ2-7; maybe TRBD1 (6 bases). Germline CDR1 and CDR2: DFQATT and SNEGSKA (reference sequence). With 5 bases removed from V and 5 bases from J, the gap between germline ends came to 16 bases. The CDR3 runs 13 residues. The CDR3 sequence: CSAPTQGSDEQYF. The CDR3 DNA follows: TGCAGTGCTCCTACGCAGGGGAGCGACGAGCAGTACTTC.

This clonotype was seen repeatedly, ten times or more. The CDR3 sequence: CSAGSSYNSPLHF. CDR3 nucleotide sequence: TGCAGTGCGGGGAGCTCCTATAATTCACCCCTCCACTTT. V is TRBV20-1 and J is TRBJ1-6; D gene unclear. Deletions cut 6 bases from V and 0 bases from J, with 6 bases between. Germline CDR1 is DFQATT and CDR2 is SNEGSKA (reference sequence). The CDR3 sequence is 13 residues long.

The V gene is TRBV4-1, the J gene TRBJ1-5, with D unresolved. The germline V and J ends were trimmed by 1 base and 3 bases, with 10 bases remaining between them. This CDR3 has 15 residues. In germline, CDR1 is MGHRA, CDR2 YSYEKL. This chain's CDR3 is CASSQVLSYNQPQHF. In DNA form, the CDR3 reads TGCGCCAGCAGCCAAGTACTAAGCTACAATCAGCCCCAGCATTTT.

There are a few counts of this clonotype. The rearrangement links TRBV5-1 to TRBJ2-3; 7 bases fit TRBD1. Germline V lookup: CDR1 SGHRS, CDR2 YFSETQ. The V and J ends lost 4 bases and 0 bases, in that order; junction bases with no gene match: 11. The CDR3 length is 17 residues. The DNA of the CDR3 is TGCGCCAGCAGCAAATCAGGGACAGCCAGTAGCACAGATACGCAGTATTTT. Residues: CASSKSGTASSTDTQYF.

This clonotype was observed a handful of times. The V and J genes are TRBV3-1 and TRBJ2-7, with D unresolved. Per the germline V gene, CDR1 is LGHDT and CDR2 is YNNKEL (reference sequence). V was pared by 0 bases and J by 2 bases, with 5 bases between. CDR3 size: 13 residues. The DNA of the CDR3 is TGTGCCAGCAGCCAAGAGTTCGCCTACGAGCAGTACTTC. Protein product: CASSQEFAYEQYF.

This clonotype was counted a few times. A read error is possible here, since a much larger clone lies one base away. The J gene is TRBJ1-2, the V gene TRBV6-1, with 9 bases matching TRBD1. Losses at the gene ends were 6 bases for V and 6 bases for J; bases not matched to a gene: 8. Germline V gene sequence: CDR1 MNHNS, CDR2 SASEGT. The CDR3 consists of 14 residues. The DNA of the CDR3 is TGTGCCAGCAGCATCCGGGACAGGGCCAATGGCTACACCTTC. Translation: CASSIRDRANGYTF.

This clonotype was recorded at least ten times. J is TRBJ2-7 and V is TRBV5-6; D ambiguous. The CDR3 is made up of 12 amino acids. CDR1 is SGHDT, CDR2 YYEEEE, per germline. V was pared by 4 bases and J by 5 bases, with 10 bases between. CDR3 coding DNA: TGTGCCAGCAGCAATCGGGCTGACGAGCAGTACTTC. This encodes CASSNRADEQYF.

This clonotype was recorded a few times. This chain connects TRBV6-2 or TRBV6-3 to TRBJ1-6, with 7 bases that match TRBD1. This CDR3 has 16 residues. Looked up from germline, CDR1 is MNHEY and CDR2 is SVGEGT. With 8 bases clipped from V and 9 bases from J, the junction kept 16 bases outside the gene matches. CDR3 in amino acids: CASRDQKGGAGSPLHF. The CDR3 coding sequence is TGTGCCAGCCGAGATCAAAAAGGGGGCGCGGGTTCACCCCTCCACTTT.

The chain uses TRBV28 and TRBJ1-1; D not resolved. Germline V gene lookup returns CDR1 MDHEN and CDR2 SYDVKM. With 6 bases removed from V and 6 bases from J, the gap between germline ends came to 14 bases. The CDR3 is made up of 13 amino acids. CDR3: CASSTLVGSEAFF. Written as DNA, the CDR3 is TGTGCCAGCAGCACCCTGGTGGGGTCTGAAGCTTTCTTT.

The chain recombines TRBV20-1 with TRBJ1-5; TRBD1 aligns across 8 bases. This CDR3 is 14 amino acids long. Germline V gene data show CDR1 as DFQATT and CDR2 as SNEGSKA (reference sequence). The V gene end was trimmed by 4 bases and the J gene end by 6 bases; junction bases not matched to a gene: 8. The chain's CDR3 is CSATDRGTRQPQHF. As DNA, the CDR3 is TGCAGTGCTACTGACAGGGGAACACGTCAGCCCCAGCATTTT.

The rearrangement joins TRBV4-3 to TRBJ2-1, with D maybe TRBD1 (5 bases). V shed 2 bases and J shed 11 bases, with 10 bases lying between them. Germline CDR1 LGHNA, CDR2 YSLEER. The CDR3 runs 12 residues. The CDR3 here is CASSQHVGQQFF. The CDR3 region has the DNA TGCGCCAGCAGCCAACATGTGGGGCAGCAGTTCTTC.

The count of this clonotype is one. Being one base from a much bigger clone, this may be a read error. The chain couples TRBV7-2 to TRBJ2-5; perhaps TRBD1 as D (6 bases). In germline, CDR1 is SGHTA, CDR2 FQGNSA. The CDR3 length is 14 residues. Trimming removed 5 bases at V and 3 bases at J, with 13 bases between. This CDR3 is CASSRYEGEETQYF. The CDR3 coding sequence is TGTGCCAGCAGCCGATACGAGGGGGAAGAGACCCAGTACTTC.

A remark on this clonotype: At one boundary the junction diverges from the germline segment, which might be a read error. CDR3: CSAFRDWQESQYF. CDR3 bases: TGCAGTGCATTCCGGGACTGGCAAGAGAGCCAGTACTTC. V gene TRBV20-1 combines with J gene TRBJ2-5; a weak D match, TRBD2 (6 bases). Germline-derived CDR1 and CDR2 are DFQATT and SNEGSKA (reference sequence). The CDR3 contains 13 residues.

The chain carries TRBV9 and TRBJ2-7, with D unclear. The V end lost 3 bases, the J end lost 6 bases, and 13 bases lay between the germline ends. From germline, CDR1 is SGDLS and CDR2 YYNGEE. CDR3 length: 13 residues. The CDR3 nucleotides are TGTGCCAGCAGCGAAGGGCCCGTTGGCGAGCAGTACTTC. Its translation is CASSEGPVGEQYF.

There are many counts of this clonotype. The chain recombines TRBV29-1 with TRBJ2-7; 9 nucleotides agree with TRBD1. The trim removed 4 bases at V and 0 bases at J, leaving 4 bases unmatched. From germline, CDR1 is SQVTM and CDR2 ANQGSEA. The CDR3 totals 14 residues. This CDR3 is CSVARDRDSYEQYF. The CDR3, as DNA: TGCAGCGTTGCCCGGGACAGGGACTCCTACGAGCAGTACTTC.